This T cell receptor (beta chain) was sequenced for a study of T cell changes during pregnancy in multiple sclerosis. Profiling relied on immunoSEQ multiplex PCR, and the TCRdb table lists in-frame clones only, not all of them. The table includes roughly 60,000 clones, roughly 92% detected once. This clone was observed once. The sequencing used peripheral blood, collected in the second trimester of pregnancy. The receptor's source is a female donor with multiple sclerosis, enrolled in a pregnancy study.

CDR3 in DNA: TGTGCCAGCAGCTTGGACTCAGACTCTGAAGCTTTCTTT. As protein: CASSLDSDSEAFF. The chain carries TRBV5-5 and TRBJ1-1; D remains unclear. The V and J ends lost 0 bases and 6 bases respectively, with 9 bases between them. Germline loops: CDR1 SGHKS, CDR2 YYEKEE (reference sequence). The CDR3 length is 13 residues.